Following are 13 T cell receptor beta chains from one sample sequenced in a study of T cell repertoires in cytomegalovirus infection. TCRdb re-called the reads with MiXCR, one entry per CDR3 protein. The sample has fewer than 700,000 distinct CDR3 sequences; 20% to 30% are singletons. Sequences were obtained from CD8+ T cells from PBMCs. The origin of the receptors is a human donor in good health (CMV status not recorded). Some clones in this sample may be carry-over from other donors' samples.

This clonotype was recorded many times. The chain employs TRBV12-3 or TRBV12-4 and TRBJ2-7; no clear D. The V end was cut by 3 bases, the J end by 6 bases, with 9 bases between. This CDR3 contains 12 residues. The CDR3, as DNA: TGTGCCAGCAGTTTGCTTGGGTCCGAGCAGTACTTC. Translation: CASSLLGSEQYF.

This chain joins TRBV7-9 and TRBJ1-5; D might be TRBD1 (5 bases). Looked up from germline, CDR1 is SEHNR and CDR2 is FQNEAQ (reference sequence). V lost 3 bases and J lost 4, with 13 bases in between. The CDR3 length is 15 residues. The DNA for the CDR3 is TGTGCCAGCAGCTTGTCCGGGACGGAGAATCAGCCCCAGCATTTT. Its translation: CASSLSGTENQPQHF.

The chain joins TRBV19 to TRBJ1-2; D may be TRBD1 (5 bases). V lost 10 bases and J 6 bases, leaving 15 bases between the germline ends. This CDR3 has 12 amino acids. Germline-derived CDR1 and CDR2 are LNHDA and SQIVND (reference sequence). The CDR3 sequence is CANLTAADGYTF. In DNA, the CDR3 is TGTGCCAACCTGACAGCGGCGGATGGCTACACCTTC.

V is TRBV7-9 and J is TRBJ2-3; D gene unclear. The CDR3 loop spans 15 amino acids. Germline-derived CDR1 and CDR2 are SEHNR and FQNEAQ (reference sequence). V lost 2 bases, J lost 4 bases, and 13 bases lay in between. CDR3 in DNA: TGTGCCAGCAGCTTATCTAATTGGAAGTCAGATACGCAGTATTTT. Translation: CASSLSNWKSDTQYF. Filled out from reference TRBV7-9 and TRBJ2-3, the complete variable domain reads DTGVSQNPRHKITKRGQNVTFRCDPISEHNRLYWYRQTLGQGPEFLTYFQNEAQLEKSRLLSDRFSAERPKGSFSTLEIQRTEQGDSAMYLCASSLSNWKSDTQYFGPGTRLTVL.

The chain recombines TRBV20-1 with TRBJ2-7; 10 bases fit TRBD2. CDR3 size: 15 residues. J gave up 1 base and V 0 bases, and 3 bases lay outside the gene matches. Germline values: CDR1 DFQATT, CDR2 SNEGSKA (reference sequence). CDR3 loop: CSARDSSGGSYEQYV. The CDR3 DNA follows: TGCAGTGCTAGAGATTCTAGCGGGGGTTCCTACGAGCAGTACGTC.

The sample holds many counts of this clonotype. This chain uses TRBV2 with TRBJ2-2; possibly TRBD1 for D (5 bases). The V and J ends lost 9 bases and 6 bases respectively, with 17 bases between them. The germline gives CDR1 SNHLY, CDR2 FYNNEI. The CDR3 has 14 amino acids. The CDR3 nucleotides read TGTGCCAGTATTTTCAGGGAAAGATCCGGGGAGCTGTTTTTT. Its protein product is CASIFRERSGELFF.

This clonotype has a handful of counts. The rearrangement uses TRBV2 and TRBJ2-3; D is unresolved. CDR1 is SNHLY, CDR2 FYNNEI, per germline. There are 14 residues in the CDR3. Deletions cut 2 bases from V and 3 bases from J, with 9 bases between. The CDR3 nucleotides read TGTGCCAGCAGTGAATGGTACAGTACAGATACGCAGTATTTT. Translating gives CASSEWYSTDTQYF.

In DNA, the CDR3 is TGTGCCAGCAGCCGGATTGCGGGCAGAAACAATGAGCAGTTCTTC. Translating gives CASSRIAGRNNEQFF. The gene calls are TRBV7-3 and TRBJ2-1; maybe TRBD2 (5 bases). There are 15 residues in the CDR3. Germline CDR1 SGHTA, CDR2 FQGTGA. V was trimmed by 5 bases and J by 5 bases, leaving 16 bases between them.

V is TRBV28 and J is TRBJ2-7; possible D gene TRBD2, 6 bases. The V end lost 3 bases, the J end lost 2 bases, and 11 bases lay between the germline ends. The CDR3 is 14 residues long. Germline V lookup: CDR1 MDHEN, CDR2 SYDVKM. CDR3 residues: CASSFGGLAYEQYV. The CDR3 DNA is TGTGCCAGCAGTTTCGGAGGGTTAGCCTACGAGCAGTACGTC.

This chain uses TRBV20-1 with TRBJ2-1, with TRBD2 matching 8 bases. The CDR3 totals 13 residues. Germline-derived CDR1 and CDR2 are DFQATT and SNEGSKA (reference sequence). V dropped 6 bases and J dropped 6; count of bases not matched to a gene: 7. In nucleotides, the CDR3 is TGCAGTGCCCCCGGCGGGGGGTTCAATGAGCAGTTCTTC. It encodes CSAPGGGFNEQFF.

This chain uses TRBV20-1 with TRBJ2-7; possibly TRBD1 for D (6 bases). The CDR3 is made up of 14 amino acids. Germline V lookup: CDR1 DFQATT, CDR2 SNEGSKA (reference sequence). Deletions cut 0 bases from V and 5 bases from J, with 14 bases between. Here the CDR3 reads CSARDQTGPHEQYF. Written as DNA, the CDR3 is TGCAGTGCTAGAGATCAGACAGGTCCCCACGAGCAGTACTTC.

This clonotype was detected many times. Written as DNA, the CDR3 is TGTGCCAGCAGCTTAGATCTTCGGGGAAGGGCTTTCTTT. This sequence encodes CASSLDLRGRAFF. The chain links TRBV7-2 to TRBJ1-1; D gene unclear. Germline lookup yields CDR1 SGHTA and CDR2 FQGNSA. Trimming removed 1 base at V and 11 bases at J, with 14 bases between. This CDR3 is built from 13 residues.

The table lists this clonotype with a few counts. Here the CDR3 DNA reads TGTGCCACCCAGACTAGCGGGGGTAATGAGCAGTTCTTC. It yields the protein CATQTSGGNEQFF. The chain combines TRBV7-9 with TRBJ2-1; 12 nucleotides match TRBD2. Germline lookup yields CDR1 SEHNR and CDR2 FQNEAQ (reference sequence). With 10 bases clipped from V and 7 bases from J, the junction kept 5 bases outside the gene matches. This CDR3 spans 13 amino acids.